The rows below give T cell receptor beta chains drawn from one sample of a study of shared clonotypes between healthy human individuals. The assay was immunoSEQ multiplex PCR, and TCRdb's table has in-frame clones only and misses some. The profile shows millions of clones, under 95% of them singletons. Sequencing was performed on naive CD8+ T cells from PBMCs. The receptors originated from a man in his late teens or twenties in good health. Some clones in this sample may be carry-over from other donors' samples. Both conserved end residues are part of each CDR3. D genes are given only for firm matches. Not every row has a clone size; where given, it reads once, few, many or a size class.

V gene: TRBV13
D gene: NA
clone size: NA
CDR3 length: 15
J gene: TRBJ1-5
CDR3 DNA: TGTGCCAGCAGCTTGGGGAACTCCAGGGCGCAGCCCCAGCATTTT
CDR3 protein: CASSLGNSRAQPQHF

V gene: TRBV7-8
D gene: NA
clone size: NA
CDR3 length: 16
J gene: TRBJ1-1
CDR3 DNA: TGTGCCAGCTTTCAAGCCCAAACAGGGAAGAACACTGAAGCTTTCTTT
CDR3 protein: CASFQAQTGKNTEAFF

V gene: TRBV11-2
D gene: NA
clone size: NA
CDR3 length: 14
J gene: TRBJ1-3
CDR3 DNA: TGTGCCAGCAGCTCGACAGGTTCTGGAAACACCATATATTTT
CDR3 protein: CASSSTGSGNTIYF

V gene: TRBV29-1
D gene: NA
clone size: NA
CDR3 length: 15
J gene: TRBJ2-4
CDR3 DNA: TGCAGAAACACCCCACGCCCACTAGCCAAAAACATTCAGTACTTC
CDR3 protein: CRNTPRPLAKNIQYF

V gene: TRBV11-2
D gene: NA
clone size: once
CDR3 length: 12
J gene: TRBJ2-5
CDR3 DNA: TGTGCCAGCAGCTTCAGGCAAGAGACCCAGTACTTC
CDR3 protein: CASSFRQETQYF

V gene: TRBV7-7
D gene: NA
clone size: NA
CDR3 length: 15
J gene: TRBJ2-7
CDR3 DNA: TGTGCCAGCAGCTTAGAGGCAGGACTCTCCTACGAGCAGTACTTC
CDR3 protein: CASSLEAGLSYEQYF

V gene: TRBV29-1
D gene: TRBD1
clone size: NA
CDR3 length: 13
J gene: TRBJ2-7
CDR3 DNA: TGCAGCGTTGGCCCAGGGGGCGTATACGAGCAGTACTTC
CDR3 protein: CSVGPGGVYEQYF

V gene: TRBV27
D gene: TRBD2
clone size: NA
CDR3 length: 15
J gene: TRBJ2-1
CDR3 DNA: TGTGCCAGCAGTTTAGGAGCGGGAGGGCACAATGAGCAGTTCTTC
CDR3 protein: CASSLGAGGHNEQFF

V gene: TRBV29-1
D gene: NA
clone size: NA
CDR3 length: 15
J gene: TRBJ2-2
CDR3 DNA: TGCAGCGTTGGGTTTACCAGGGGGGACACCGGGGAGCTGTTTTTT
CDR3 protein: CSVGFTRGDTGELFF

V gene: TRBV7-9
D gene: NA
clone size: NA
CDR3 length: 12
J gene: TRBJ1-1
CDR3 DNA: TGTGCCAGCAGGGACGGAGGCACTGAAGCTTTCTTT
CDR3 protein: CASRDGGTEAFF

V gene: TRBV6-4
D gene: TRBD2
clone size: few
CDR3 length: 15
J gene: TRBJ2-1
CDR3 DNA: TGTGCCAGCAGTGACCGTCTAGCGGGAGGGGATGAGCAGTTCTTC
CDR3 protein: CASSDRLAGGDEQFF

V gene: TRBV5-6
D gene: TRBD1
clone size: NA
CDR3 length: 13
J gene: TRBJ1-2
CDR3 DNA: TGTGCCAGCAGCTTCGACAGGGCCTATGGCTACACCTTC
CDR3 protein: CASSFDRAYGYTF

V gene: TRBV2
D gene: TRBD1
clone size: NA
CDR3 length: 14
J gene: TRBJ2-7
CDR3 DNA: TGTGCCAGCAGGCCGGGACAGGGGTTTCACGAGCAGTACTTC
CDR3 protein: CASRPGQGFHEQYF